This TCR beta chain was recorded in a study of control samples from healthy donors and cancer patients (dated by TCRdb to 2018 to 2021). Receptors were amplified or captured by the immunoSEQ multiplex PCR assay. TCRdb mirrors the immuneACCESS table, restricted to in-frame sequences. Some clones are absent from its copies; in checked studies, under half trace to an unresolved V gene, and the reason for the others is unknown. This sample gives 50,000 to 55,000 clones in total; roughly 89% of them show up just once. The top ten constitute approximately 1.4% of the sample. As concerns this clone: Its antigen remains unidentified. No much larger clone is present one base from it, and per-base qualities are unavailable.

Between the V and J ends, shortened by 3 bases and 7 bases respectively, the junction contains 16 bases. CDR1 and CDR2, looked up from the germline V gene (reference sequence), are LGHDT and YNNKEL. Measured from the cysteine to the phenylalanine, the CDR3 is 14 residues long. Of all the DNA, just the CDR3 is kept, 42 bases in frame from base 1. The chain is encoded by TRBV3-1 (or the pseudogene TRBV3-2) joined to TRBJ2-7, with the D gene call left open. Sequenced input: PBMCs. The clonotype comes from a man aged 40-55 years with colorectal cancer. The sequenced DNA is TGTGCCAGCAGCCAGTTTCGGGTTATAGGGGAGCAGTACTTC. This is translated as CASSQFRVIGEQYF.